Listed here are 20 T cell receptor beta chains from one sample, sequenced in a study of CD8+ T cells in alopecia areata. Treatment meaning: oral pan-JAK inhibitor, 5-10 mg twice daily. RNA extraction and reverse transcription yielded cDNA as sequencing template. Only in-frame clones appear in the TCRdb table, and some are missing; sequencing was by immunoSEQ multiplex PCR. Of approximately 150,000 clones in the sample, roughly 50% are singletons; the top ten hold roughly 16%. Source: CD4+ T cells sorted from blood, taken between weeks 55 and 70, from a patient treated with tofacitinib. These receptors all come from a human donor with alopecia areata.

This clone was detected only once. This chain links TRBV7-9 with TRBJ1-1; tentative D call: TRBD1 (6 bases). The CDR3 is 15 residues long. Trimming removed 5 bases from V and 0 bases from J, with 13 bases in between. Germline V lookup: CDR1 SEHNR, CDR2 FQNEAQ (reference sequence). In DNA, the CDR3 is TGTGCCAGCAGCCAATTGGGACATATGAACACTGAAGCTTTCTTT. This translates into CASSQLGHMNTEAFF.

This clone was recorded once. The V gene is TRBV30, the J gene TRBJ2-5; TRBD2 is a possible D gene (6 bases). The ends were cut back, 0 bases at V and 5 bases at J, with 10 bases in the middle. CDR3 length: 13 residues. Germline V gene data show CDR1 as GTSNPN and CDR2 as SVGIG (reference sequence). CDR3 bases: TGTGCCTGGAGTGTTCTAGCGCTTGAGACCCAGTACTTC. Amino acid sequence: CAWSVLALETQYF. Together with reference TRBV30 and TRBJ2-5, the CDR3 gives the full variable domain: SQTIHQWPATLVQPVGSPLSLECTVEGTSNPNLYWYRQAAGRGLQLLFYSVGIGQISSEVPQNLSASRPQDRQFILSSKKLLLSDSGFYLCAWSVLALETQYFGPGTRLLVL.

This clone was detected a few times. V usage is TRBV19 and J usage is TRBJ2-3, with TRBD2 matching over 9 bases. Trimming took 5 bases from V and 9 from J; bases not matched to a gene: 9. The V gene's germline CDR1 is LNHDA and CDR2 SQIVND (reference sequence). The CDR3 has 14 residues. This CDR3 reads CASSAGGAGVTQYF. Written as DNA, the CDR3 is TGTGCCAGTAGTGCGGGGGGGGCCGGGGTAACGCAGTATTTT.

The V call is TRBV7-2, the J call TRBJ2-7; 7 nucleotides line up with TRBD2. Germline V gene data show CDR1 as SGHTA and CDR2 as FQGNSA. After removal of 5 bases from V and 1 base from J, the junction contained 11 bases not matched to a gene. The CDR3 has 16 residues. The CDR3 is CASSPYETGGSYEQYF. CDR3 sequence (DNA): TGTGCCAGCAGCCCTTACGAGACGGGAGGATCCTACGAGCAGTACTTC.

A word on this clone: This CDR3 is also generated by other DNA sequences in the sample. V gene TRBV29-1 combines with J gene TRBJ1-1; D possibly corresponds to TRBD1 (5 bases). CDR1 SQVTM and CDR2 ANQGSEA come from the germline V gene. The CDR3 runs to 12 residues. V was pared by 4 bases and J by 1 base, with 7 bases between. CDR3 sequence: CSVGGGNTEAFF. For the CDR3, the DNA is TGCAGCGTTGGTGGGGGGAACACTGAAGCTTTCTTT.

The chain recombines TRBV29-1 with TRBJ1-2, with TRBD1 as a possible D gene (5 bases). The CDR3 runs to 11 residues. Germline V gene data show CDR1 as SQVTM and CDR2 as ANQGSEA. Trimming removed 4 bases at V and 8 bases at J, with 11 bases between. CDR3 nucleotide sequence: TGCAGCGTTGTGGTCGCAGGGGGCTACACCTTC. Amino acid sequence: CSVVVAGGYTF. Full variable domain (missing parts from reference TRBV29-1 and TRBJ1-2): SAVISQKPSRDICQRGTSLTIQCQVDSQVTMMFWYRQQPGQSLTLIATANQGSEATYESGFVIDKFPISRPNLTFSTLTVSNMSPEDSSIYLCSVVVAGGYTFGSGTRLTVV.

This clone was seen a single time. The chain is built from TRBV27 and TRBJ2-7, with 9 bases that match TRBD1. This CDR3 contains 15 residues. CDR1 is MNHEY and CDR2 is SMNVEV in the germline V gene (reference sequence). J was trimmed by 1 base and V by 5 bases; bases with no gene match: 6. In DNA, the CDR3 is TGTGCCAGCAGTCTCCGGGACAGGGCGTCCTACGAGCAGTACTTC. Protein: CASSLRDRASYEQYF.

This chain connects TRBV25-1 to TRBJ2-2; 9 nucleotides line up with TRBD1. The germline V gene encodes CDR1 MGHDK and CDR2 SYGVNS. This CDR3 has 16 amino acids. V shed 6 bases and J 5 bases; nucleotides not matched to a gene: 10. As DNA, the CDR3 is TGTGCCAGCAGGACACCGGGACAGGGAGGTACCGGGGAGCTGTTTTTT. The encoded protein is CASRTPGQGGTGELFF.

As to this clone: Additional DNA sequences in this sample encode the identical CDR3. The V call is TRBV29-1, the J call TRBJ2-7, with no clear D. Germline-derived CDR1 and CDR2 are SQVTM and ANQGSEA. CDR3 length: 11 residues. V lost 6 bases to trimming and J lost 1 base, with 7 bases between them. CDR3 bases: TGCAGCGTCTACAGATCCTACGAGCAGTACTTC. This sequence encodes CSVYRSYEQYF.

V usage is TRBV6-5 and J usage is TRBJ1-6; D gene ambiguous. Germline V lookup: CDR1 MNHEY, CDR2 SVGAGI. CDR3 size: 15 residues. V lost 6 bases to trimming and J lost 4 bases, with 13 bases between them. As DNA, the CDR3 is TGTGCCAGCAGAGTCGTGCGGGTTTATAATTCACCCCTCCACTTT. Translating it yields CASRVVRVYNSPLHF.

V and J are TRBV7-2 and TRBJ2-7; TRBD1 aligns across 7 bases. The CDR3 is 14 amino acids. Germline loops: CDR1 SGHTA, CDR2 FQGNSA. Trimming removed 4 bases from V and 3 bases from J; junction bases left unmatched: 6. The CDR3 DNA sequence: TGTGCCAGCAGCTCGACAGGGACATACTACGAGCAGTACTTC. Translating it yields CASSSTGTYYEQYF. The whole variable domain, filled in from reference TRBV7-2 and TRBJ2-7, reads GAGVSQSPSNKVTEKGKDVELRCDPISGHTALYWYRQSLGQGLEFLIYFQGNSAPDKSGLPSDRFSAERTGGSVSTLTIQRTQQEDSAVYLCASSSTGTYYEQYFGPGTRLTVT.

The chain combines TRBV5-6 with TRBJ2-5, with no clear D. CDR1 is SGHDT and CDR2 is YYEEEE in the germline V gene. This CDR3 has 12 amino acids. V was trimmed by 4 bases and J by 2 bases, leaving 6 bases between them. The CDR3, as DNA: TGTGCCAGCAGCGCCAAACAAGAGACCCAGTACTTC. Translated, it gives CASSAKQETQYF.

The gene calls are TRBV29-1 and TRBJ2-3, with D tentatively TRBD1 (5 bases). Trimming removed 1 base from V and 0 bases from J, with 8 bases in between. This CDR3 is built from 14 residues. Germline CDR1 SQVTM, CDR2 ANQGSEA. The CDR3 spells CSVEGQTSTDTQYF. For the CDR3, the DNA is TGCAGCGTTGAAGGACAGACTAGCACAGATACGCAGTATTTT.

This clone was detected only a few times. The rearrangement joins TRBV18 to TRBJ1-6; the D is unclear. Trimming shortened V by 0 bases and J by 1 base, and 4 bases separated the two germline ends. Germline assignment: CDR1 KGHSH and CDR2 LQKENI. The CDR3 consists of 15 residues. The CDR3 DNA follows: TGTGCCAGCTCACCACCGTCATCCTATAATTCACCCCTCCACTTT. Translated, it gives CASSPPSSYNSPLHF.

The chain joins TRBV6-5 to TRBJ1-2; 7 bases match TRBD1. J lost 2 bases, V lost 6 bases, and 9 bases had no gene match. Germline CDR1 is MNHEY and CDR2 is SVGAGI. CDR3 length: 15 amino acids. The CDR3 loop reads CASRTTGNKNYGYTF. CDR3 DNA: TGTGCCAGCAGAACGACAGGGAATAAGAACTATGGCTACACCTTC.

V is TRBV7-9 and J is TRBJ2-7; D ambiguous. Germline V gives CDR1 SEHNR, CDR2 FQNEAQ (reference sequence). The germline V and J ends were trimmed by 5 bases and 4 bases, with 6 bases remaining between them. This CDR3 is built from 11 residues. The CDR3 here is CASSAAYEQYF. The CDR3 nucleotides are TGTGCCAGCAGCGCAGCGTACGAGCAGTACTTC.

The V call is TRBV2, the J call TRBJ1-5; no clear D gene. This CDR3 region has 14 residues. V shed 1 base and J shed 6 bases, with 10 bases lying between them. Germline CDR1 and CDR2: SNHLY and FYNNEI. The CDR3 nucleotides are TGTGCCAGCAGTGAAGGAGGCAGGACTCAGCCCCAGCATTTT. The encoded protein is CASSEGGRTQPQHF.

This clone has just a few counts. The rearrangement links TRBV5-1 to TRBJ1-5; D is unclear. Trimming cost V 1 base and J 2 bases, with 10 bases left between them. Germline CDR1 reads SGHRS; CDR2 reads YFSETQ. The CDR3 covers 15 residues. CDR3 protein: CASSLWGEGNQPQHF. The CDR3 bases are TGCGCCAGCAGCTTGTGGGGTGAGGGCAATCAGCCCCAGCATTTT.

V gene TRBV5-1 combines with J gene TRBJ1-2, with 10 bases that match TRBD1. Trimming removed 1 base from V and 6 bases from J; junction bases left unmatched: 6. CDR3 length: 15 residues. CDR1 and CDR2 from the germline V gene are SGHRS and YFSETQ. The CDR3 nucleotides read TGCGCCAGCAGCTTGTTAACGGGACAGGGGAATGGCTACACCTTC. Amino acids: CASSLLTGQGNGYTF.

The V gene is TRBV6-5, the J gene TRBJ2-5, with D hard to call. The CDR3 length is 11 residues. The germline V gene encodes CDR1 MNHEY and CDR2 SVGAGI. Trimming cost V 10 bases and J 5 bases, with 11 bases left between them. The CDR3 DNA is TGTGCCACAAAGGGTTGGGAGACCCAGTACTTC. It translates to CATKGWETQYF.